This TCR beta chain was captured by sequencing in a study of cytomegalovirus exposure and HLA in healthy donors. General observations from the study: The majority of TCR sequences were rare, yet some public TCRs appeared in many donors.

PCR involved 60 Vbeta and 13 Jbeta primers. TCRdb keeps only in-frame clones here, not all; method: immunoSEQ multiplex PCR. The sample consists of 150,000 or so clones, roughly 80% of them appearing once. Germline V CDR1 and CDR2: SGHRS, YFSETQ. The ends lost 0 bases at V and 1 base at J; junction bases unmatched: 1. CDR3 length equals 15 residues. Turning to this clone: The antigen is undetermined.

The chain employs TRBV5-1 and TRBJ2-3; TRBD1 matches 8 bases. Sequenced: PBMCs. This TCR was sampled from a woman aged 40 to 50 in good health and CMV-seropositive. The DNA of the CDR3 is TGCGCCAGCAGCTTGGCGACAGGGGGCACAGATACGCAGTATTTT. The encoded protein is CASSLATGGTDTQYF.